Listed below are T cell receptor beta chains from one sample, sequenced in a study of blood T cell repertoires in COVID-19. Sequenced by immunoSEQ multiplex PCR; TCRdb stores in-frame clones only, minus some. The sample carries about 150,000 clones, over 80% recorded once. Sequenced input: peripheral blood. The receptor set was obtained from a man older than 75 with acute or convalescent COVID-19. CDR3s include the opening cysteine and the closing phenylalanine or tryptophan. The order of the fields is J gene, D gene, clone size, V gene, CDR3 DNA, CDR3 protein. D genes are given only for firm matches. Clone size is stated in some rows and not others, as once, few, many or a class when expanded.

TRBJ1-1 NA NA TRBV5-1 TGCGCCAGCAGCTTTGGGGGCACAGCTTTCTTT CASSFGGTAFF
TRBJ1-1 NA NA TRBV7-9 TGTGCCAGCAGCTTTGCCACGGGGAACACTGAAGCTTTCTTT CASSFATGNTEAFF
TRBJ1-2 TRBD1 NA TRBV9 TGTGCCAGCAGCGTCGGACAGGGAACCTATGGCTACACCTTC CASSVGQGTYGYTF
TRBJ2-7 TRBD1 NA TRBV7-9 TGTGCCAGCGGCACGGGACAGAACTACGAGCAGTACTTC CASGTGQNYEQYF
TRBJ1-5 NA NA TRBV2 TGTGCCAGCAGCACTCCCTCTCAGCCCCAGCATTTT CASSTPSQPQHF
TRBJ2-7 TRBD1 NA TRBV11-1 TGTGCCAGCAGTTCCGGGACAGGGGGTGTCGAGCAGTACTTC CASSSGTGGVEQYF
TRBJ2-3 NA once TRBV6-5 TGTGCCAGCGAGGGTAGCACAGATACGCAGTATTTT CASEGSTDTQYF
TRBJ2-2 TRBD2 once TRBV28 TGTGCCAGCAGGGTTAGCGGGGCGAACACCGGGGAGCTGTTTTTT CASRVSGANTGELFF
TRBJ2-7 TRBD2 NA TRBV6-5 TGTGCCAGCAGTCCCGGACTAGCGGCCTACGAGCAGTACTTC CASSPGLAAYEQYF
TRBJ1-2 NA NA TRBV5-5 TGTGCCAGCAGCTTGCTGGCGACCGCCGGGGTTGTCTACACCTTC CASSLLATAGVVYTF
TRBJ1-2 NA NA TRBV19 TGTGCCAGTAGTACCCCCCCGGGGCAGGGAGGATATGGCTACACCTTC CASSTPPGQGGYGYTF
TRBJ1-5 NA NA TRBV25-1 TGTGCCAGCAGTACGGTTAATCAGCCCCAGCATTTT CASSTVNQPQHF
TRBJ2-6 TRBD1 NA TRBV9 TGTGCCAGCAGCGAACAGGGGATTGGGGCCAACGTCCTGACTTTC CASSEQGIGANVLTF
TRBJ2-3 NA NA TRBV5-3 TGTGCCAGAAGTCGGTCGTCAGATACGCAGTATTTT CARSRSSDTQYF
TRBJ1-2 NA NA TRBV6-5 TGTGCCAGCAGTTACATGGTCAATAGCCTCTATGGCTACACCTTC CASSYMVNSLYGYTF
TRBJ1-1 TRBD1 NA TRBV5-5 TGTGCCAGCAGCCGGGACAGGGTTAACACTGAAGCTTTCTTT CASSRDRVNTEAFF
TRBJ2-2 NA few TRBV7-3 TGTGCCAGCAGCTTACCAACCGGGGAGCTGTTTTTT CASSLPTGELFF
TRBJ2-1 TRBD2 NA TRBV4-1 TGCGCCAGCAGCCAAGTAACTAGCGGGAGTTCCGCTTACTACAATGAGCAGTTCTTC CASSQVTSGSSAYYNEQFF
TRBJ2-7 TRBD1 NA TRBV28 TGTGCCAGCAGTTTATTAGGGACAGGGGGCTTCGAGCAGTACTTC CASSLLGTGGFEQYF
TRBJ2-1 TRBD2 NA TRBV4-1 TGCGCCAGCAGCCACGAACTAGCGGGAGGAGGATGGAATGAGCAGTTCTTC CASSHELAGGGWNEQFF
TRBJ1-1 NA NA TRBV12-1 TGTGCCAGCATCTCCGGGGGTTACGACACTGAAGCTTTCTTT CASISGGYDTEAFF
TRBJ2-1 TRBD2 NA TRBV28 TGTGCCAGCAGTTTCCGGGACTATCTCATGCAGTTCTTC CASSFRDYLMQFF
TRBJ2-5 TRBD1 NA TRBV27 TGTGCCAGCAGCGAGAGGGGAGGAAGGACAGGGGCAGAGACCCAGTACTTC CASSERGGRTGAETQYF
TRBJ2-2 TRBD1 NA TRBV5-1 TGCGCCAGCAGCCCCGGACAGGGTGGGACCGGGGAGCTGTTTTTT CASSPGQGGTGELFF
TRBJ2-5 TRBD2 NA TRBV7-6 TGTGCCAGCAGCCATAGCGGGAAGGGGGAGACCCAGTACTTC CASSHSGKGETQYF
TRBJ2-1 TRBD2 NA TRBV4-2 TGTGCCAGCAGCCAAGATCAGGTACAGCGGGGGGGCTTTGAGCAGTTCTTC CASSQDQVQRGGFEQFF
TRBJ2-7 TRBD1 few TRBV19 TGTGCCAGTAGGGCCCAGGGGGACAGGTACGAGCAGTACTTC CASRAQGDRYEQYF
TRBJ2-4 NA NA TRBV7-9 TGTGCCAGCAGCTTAGCTGGAGGAGGTTTCGCCAAAAACATTCAGTACTTC CASSLAGGGFAKNIQYF
TRBJ2-7 TRBD1 NA TRBV6-8 TGTGCCAGCAGTTACTCGAAGCCGGGACAGGACTCCTACGAGCAGTACTTC CASSYSKPGQDSYEQYF
TRBJ2-7 NA NA TRBV27 TGTGCCAGCAGTTTACCCGGCGGTGTCGAGCAGTACTTC CASSLPGGVEQYF
TRBJ2-7 NA NA TRBV9 TGTGCCAGCAGCCCCGAACTAGGCCAAACTACCTACGAGCAGTACTTC CASSPELGQTTYEQYF
TRBJ2-5 NA NA TRBV7-5 TGTGTCAGAAGCCTAAGACCCGAGACTAGTTGGCGGAAGACCCAGTACTTC CVRSLRPETSWRKTQYF
TRBJ1-5 NA NA TRBV19 TGTGCCAGTAGTATAGGTCCCAGGGCTAGCAATCAGCCCCAGCATTTT CASSIGPRASNQPQHF
TRBJ1-2 NA NA TRBV4-1 TGCGCCAGCAGCCAAGCACGGAACTATGGCTACACCTTC CASSQARNYGYTF
TRBJ1-1 NA NA TRBV18 TGTGCCAGCTCACCACCTGGGATGTCTAGCCCGCCTGAAGCTTTCTTT CASSPPGMSSPPEAFF
TRBJ1-6 NA NA TRBV10-3 TGTGCCATCAGTGAGCAGGGACTGAGGAATTCACCCCTCCACTTT CAISEQGLRNSPLHF
TRBJ2-5 TRBD2 NA TRBV29-1 TGCAGCGTTGAAGATTTTACTAGCGGGAGACAAGAGACCCAGTACTTC CSVEDFTSGRQETQYF
TRBJ2-1 TRBD2 NA TRBV10-2 TGCGCCAGTACCTATAGCGGGGGACCTTACAATGAGCAGTTCTTC CASTYSGGPYNEQFF
TRBJ1-1 NA NA TRBV7-2 TGTGCCAGCAGCCTACCGCGCACAGAGAACACTGAAGCTTTCTTT CASSLPRTENTEAFF
TRBJ2-4 TRBD2 NA TRBV19 TGTGCCAGTAGCCACGCGGGGGTGAAACTAAACATTCAGTACTTC CASSHAGVKLNIQYF
TRBJ2-5 TRBD1 NA TRBV18 TGTGCCAGCTCATCCCGGGACAGCCAAGAAGAGACCCAGTACTTC CASSSRDSQEETQYF
TRBJ1-3 NA NA TRBV28 TGTGCCAGCAGTTCCTTTCGGGACACCATATATTTT CASSSFRDTIYF
TRBJ2-1 NA NA TRBV11-2 TGTGCCAGCAGCTTCGGGGGAGATGAGCAGTTCTTC CASSFGGDEQFF
TRBJ2-7 TRBD2 few TRBV4-2 TGTGCCAGCAGCCCGAGGGGTAGCGGGAGGGCCTCCTACGAGCAGTACTTC CASSPRGSGRASYEQYF
TRBJ1-5 NA NA TRBV18 TGTGCCAGCTCACCAAGCTCGCCAGGGGTTGGGGCCCAGCATTTT CASSPSSPGVGAQHF
TRBJ1-1 NA few TRBV7-9 TGTGCCAGCAGTCGACAGAACACTGAAGCTTTCTTT CASSRQNTEAFF
TRBJ1-6 TRBD1 NA TRBV5-5 TGTGCCAGCAGCTTGGAGGGGGCGCACGGAAATTCACCCCTCCACTTT CASSLEGAHGNSPLHF
TRBJ2-1 NA NA TRBV19 TGTGCCAGTCTTAGGTCGGGAAGGGAGCAGTTCTTC CASLRSGREQFF
TRBJ1-2 NA NA TRBV29-1 TGCAGCGTGAAACAGGGCAACTATGGCTACACCTTC CSVKQGNYGYTF
TRBJ2-3 TRBD1 few TRBV18 TGTGCCAGCTCACCCGGCGACAGGGGGACAGATACGCAGTATTTT CASSPGDRGTDTQYF
TRBJ2-2 NA NA TRBV27 TGTGCCAGCAGTTTAACACGAAACACCGGGGAGCTGTTTTTT CASSLTRNTGELFF
TRBJ1-5 NA NA TRBV5-5 TGTGCCAGCAGCTTGGAAGGGGACTTTAGCAATCAGCCCCAGCATTTT CASSLEGDFSNQPQHF
TRBJ1-3 TRBD1 NA TRBV7-6 TGTGCCAGCAGCTTGGTGCCGGGGACAGGGACTGGAAACACCATATATTTT CASSLVPGTGTGNTIYF